This record covers a single T cell receptor beta chain. Its antigen is unknown. CDR1 is KGHSH, CDR2 LQKENI, per germline. The CDR3 extends over 18 amino acids. Trimming pared 2 bases from V and 0 bases from J, leaving 16 bases between. The beta constant-region primer was an equimolar mix of two oligonucleotides covering TRBC1 and TRBC2. A single record per CDR3 protein comes from TCRdb applying MiXCR to the UMI-ligation and nested PCR reads. This sample has some 28,000 distinct CDR3 sequences, with 9.5% to 12% found just once. This sample is part of a study of naive and memory T cell subsets. Separate alpha and beta amplification began at the second PCR step. CD8 T cells were positively selected from what remained after CD4 positive selection. Effector memory cells were sorted as CD45RA-CD27-, EMRA cells as CD45RA+CD27-. Study-wide findings and caveats: No ground truth validated the naive and memory repertoire findings.

The receptor's source is a human donor in good health. This chain connects TRBV18 to TRBJ2-2; a possible D gene is TRBD1 (6 bases). The specimen was effector memory CD4+ T cells from blood. Subset reported: effector memory, CD45RA- CD27-. The CDR3 reads CASSPSRQAGANTGELFF. In DNA form, the CDR3 reads TGTGCCAGCTCACCATCGAGACAGGCTGGTGCGAACACCGGGGAGCTGTTTTTT.